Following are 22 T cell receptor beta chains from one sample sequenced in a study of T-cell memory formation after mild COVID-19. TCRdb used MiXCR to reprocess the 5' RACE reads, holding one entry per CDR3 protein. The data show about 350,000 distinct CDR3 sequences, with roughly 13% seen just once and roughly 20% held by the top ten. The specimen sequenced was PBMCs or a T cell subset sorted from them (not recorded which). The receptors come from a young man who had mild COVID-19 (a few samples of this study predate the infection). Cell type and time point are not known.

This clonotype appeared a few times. The CDR3: CASSLAGPSETQYF. The CDR3 nucleotides read TGTGCCAGCAGCTTAGCGGGGCCGTCAGAGACCCAGTACTTC. The rearrangement joins TRBV7-2 to TRBJ2-5; D perhaps matches TRBD1 (5 bases). Trimming removed 0 bases from V and 4 bases from J, with 9 bases in between. This CDR3 is built from 14 residues. Germline V lookup: CDR1 SGHTA, CDR2 FQGNSA.

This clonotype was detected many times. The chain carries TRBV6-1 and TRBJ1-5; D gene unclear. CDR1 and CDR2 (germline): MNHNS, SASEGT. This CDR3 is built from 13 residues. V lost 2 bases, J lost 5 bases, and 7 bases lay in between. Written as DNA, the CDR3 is TGTGCCAGCAGTGAATGGGCCGATCAGCCCCAGCATTTT. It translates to CASSEWADQPQHF.

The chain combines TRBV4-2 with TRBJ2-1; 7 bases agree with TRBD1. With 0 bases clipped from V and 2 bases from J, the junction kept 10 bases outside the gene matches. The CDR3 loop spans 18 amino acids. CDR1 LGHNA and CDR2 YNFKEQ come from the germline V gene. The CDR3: CASSQDRGTGVTYNEQFF. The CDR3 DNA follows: TGTGCCAGCAGCCAAGATCGGGGAACAGGGGTCACCTACAATGAGCAGTTCTTC.

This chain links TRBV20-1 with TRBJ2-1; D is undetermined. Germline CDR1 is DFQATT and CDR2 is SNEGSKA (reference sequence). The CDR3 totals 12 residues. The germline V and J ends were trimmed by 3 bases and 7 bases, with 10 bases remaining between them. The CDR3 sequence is CSARARHNEQFF. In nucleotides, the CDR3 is TGCAGTGCTAGGGCCCGCCATAATGAGCAGTTCTTC.

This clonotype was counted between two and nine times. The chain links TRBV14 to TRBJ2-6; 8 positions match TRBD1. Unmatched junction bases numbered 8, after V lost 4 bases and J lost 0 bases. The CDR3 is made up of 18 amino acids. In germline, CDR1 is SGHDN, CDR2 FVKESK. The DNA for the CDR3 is TGTGCCAGCAGCCCCTGGACAGGGAAGTCCTCTGGGGCCAACGTCCTGACTTTC. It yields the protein CASSPWTGKSSGANVLTF.

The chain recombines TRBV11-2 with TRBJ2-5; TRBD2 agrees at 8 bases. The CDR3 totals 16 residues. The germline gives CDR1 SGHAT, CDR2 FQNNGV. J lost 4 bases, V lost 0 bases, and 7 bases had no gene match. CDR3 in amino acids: CASSLDRGGLRETQYF. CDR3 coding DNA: TGTGCCAGCAGCTTAGACCGGGGGGGCCTTAGAGAGACCCAGTACTTC.

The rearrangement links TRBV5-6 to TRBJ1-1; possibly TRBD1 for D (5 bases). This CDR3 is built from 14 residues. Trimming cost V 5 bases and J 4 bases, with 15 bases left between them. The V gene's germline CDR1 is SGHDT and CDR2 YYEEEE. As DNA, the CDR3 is TGTGCCAGCAGGGAAGTAGGGAGGGGCACTGAAGCTTTCTTT. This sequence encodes CASREVGRGTEAFF.

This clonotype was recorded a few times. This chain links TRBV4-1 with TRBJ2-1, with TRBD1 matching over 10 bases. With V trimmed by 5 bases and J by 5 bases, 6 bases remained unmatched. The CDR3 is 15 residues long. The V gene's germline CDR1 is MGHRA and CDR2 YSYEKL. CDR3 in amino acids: CASSFRDRGNNEQFF. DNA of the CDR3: TGCGCCAGCAGCTTCCGGGACAGGGGTAACAATGAGCAGTTCTTC.

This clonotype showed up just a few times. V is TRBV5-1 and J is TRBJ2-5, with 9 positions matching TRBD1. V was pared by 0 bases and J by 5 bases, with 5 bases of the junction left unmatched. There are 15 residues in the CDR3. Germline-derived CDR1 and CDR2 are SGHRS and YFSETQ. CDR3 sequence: CASSLATDRGETQYF. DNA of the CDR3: TGCGCCAGCAGCTTGGCCACGGACAGGGGTGAGACCCAGTACTTC.

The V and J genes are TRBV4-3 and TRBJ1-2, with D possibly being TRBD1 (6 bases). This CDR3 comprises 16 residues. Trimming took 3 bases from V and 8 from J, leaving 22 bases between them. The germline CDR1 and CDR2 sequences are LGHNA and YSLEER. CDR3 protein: CASSQRYRDTLEGYTF. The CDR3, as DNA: TGCGCCAGCAGCCAGAGATACCGGGACACCCTGGAGGGCTACACCTTC.

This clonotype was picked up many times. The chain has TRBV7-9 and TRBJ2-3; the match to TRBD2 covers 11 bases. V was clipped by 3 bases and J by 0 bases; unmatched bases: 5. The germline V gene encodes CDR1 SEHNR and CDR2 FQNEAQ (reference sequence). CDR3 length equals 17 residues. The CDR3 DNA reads TGTGCCAGCAGCTTCACCCGACTAGCGGGAAGCACAGATACGCAGTATTTT. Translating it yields CASSFTRLAGSTDTQYF.

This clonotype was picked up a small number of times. The CDR3 DNA sequence: TGCGCCAGCAGCCAAGCCTTCGGACAGGGAGGCGGATACGAGCAGTACTTC. It translates to CASSQAFGQGGGYEQYF. This chain uses TRBV4-3 with TRBJ2-7; 8 bases agree with TRBD1. Trimming took 1 base from V and 4 from J; bases not matched to a gene: 12. The CDR3 loop spans 17 amino acids. CDR1 and CDR2 (germline): LGHNA, YSLEER.

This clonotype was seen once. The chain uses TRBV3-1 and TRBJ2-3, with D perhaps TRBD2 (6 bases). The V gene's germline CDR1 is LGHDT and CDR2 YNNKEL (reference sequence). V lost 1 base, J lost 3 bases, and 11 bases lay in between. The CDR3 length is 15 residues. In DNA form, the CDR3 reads TGTGCCAGCAGCCAAGGGGGGGACGGAACAGATACGCAGTATTTT. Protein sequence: CASSQGGDGTDTQYF.

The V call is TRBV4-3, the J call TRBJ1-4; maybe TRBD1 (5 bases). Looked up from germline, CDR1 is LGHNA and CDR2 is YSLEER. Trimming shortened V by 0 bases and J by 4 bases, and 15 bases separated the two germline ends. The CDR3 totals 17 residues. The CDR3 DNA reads TGCGCCAGCAGCCAAGATCTCGGGGACGGCATTAATGAAAAACTGTTTTTT. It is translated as CASSQDLGDGINEKLFF.

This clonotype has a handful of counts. The DNA of the CDR3 is TGTGCCAGCAGTCACGACATGCGCAGGGACGATACGCAGTATTTT. Translated: CASSHDMRRDDTQYF. V and J are TRBV6-5 and TRBJ2-3; D may correspond to TRBD1 or TRBD2 (5 bases each). Trimming shortened V by 5 bases and J by 6 bases, and 18 bases separated the two germline ends. The CDR3 contains 15 residues. The germline V gene encodes CDR1 MNHEY and CDR2 SVGAGI.

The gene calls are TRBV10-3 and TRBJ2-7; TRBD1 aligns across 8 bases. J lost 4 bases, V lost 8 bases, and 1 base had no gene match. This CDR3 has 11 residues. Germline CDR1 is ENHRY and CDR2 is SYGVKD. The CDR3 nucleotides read TGTGCCATCGGACAGGGTTACGAGCAGTACGTC. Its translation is CAIGQGYEQYV.

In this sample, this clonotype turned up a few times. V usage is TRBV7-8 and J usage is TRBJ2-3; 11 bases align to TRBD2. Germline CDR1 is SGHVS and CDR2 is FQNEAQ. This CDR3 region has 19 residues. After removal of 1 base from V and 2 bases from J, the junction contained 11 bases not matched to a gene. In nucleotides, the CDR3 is TGTGCCAGCAGCTTAGTGTCTAGCGGGGGGATAACAATCACAGATACGCAGTATTTT. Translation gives CASSLVSSGGITITDTQYF.

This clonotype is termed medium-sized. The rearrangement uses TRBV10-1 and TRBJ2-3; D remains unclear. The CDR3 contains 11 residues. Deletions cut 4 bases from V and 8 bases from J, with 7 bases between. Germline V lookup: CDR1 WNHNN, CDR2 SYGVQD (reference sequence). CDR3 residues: CASSGIGTQYF. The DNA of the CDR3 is TGCGCCAGCAGTGGAATTGGTACGCAGTATTTT.

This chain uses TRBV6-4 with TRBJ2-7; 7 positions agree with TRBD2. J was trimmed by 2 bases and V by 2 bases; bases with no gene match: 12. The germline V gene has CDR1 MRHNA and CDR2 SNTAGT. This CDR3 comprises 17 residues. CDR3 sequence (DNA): TGTGCCAGCAGTGACCGAACGATGGGGGGGTTAACCTACGAGCAGTACGTC. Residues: CASSDRTMGGLTYEQYV.

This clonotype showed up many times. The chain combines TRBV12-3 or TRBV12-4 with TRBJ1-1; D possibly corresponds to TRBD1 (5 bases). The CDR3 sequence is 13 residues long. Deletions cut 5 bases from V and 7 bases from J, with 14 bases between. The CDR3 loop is CASSMSGTVEAFF. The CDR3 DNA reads TGTGCCAGCAGTATGAGTGGGACCGTTGAAGCTTTCTTT.

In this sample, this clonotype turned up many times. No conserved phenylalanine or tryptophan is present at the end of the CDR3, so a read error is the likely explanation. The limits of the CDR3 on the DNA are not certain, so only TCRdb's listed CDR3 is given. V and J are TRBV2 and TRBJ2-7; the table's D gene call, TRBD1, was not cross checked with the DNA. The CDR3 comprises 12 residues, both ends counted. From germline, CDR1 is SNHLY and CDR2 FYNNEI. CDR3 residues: CASRDRGTVNYL.

For the CDR3, the DNA is TGTGCCAGCAGAGCAAACAGGGAAATGCACAATGAGCAGTTCTTC. It codes for CASRANREMHNEQFF. The V and J genes are TRBV6-2 or TRBV6-3 and TRBJ2-1, with D possibly being TRBD1 (6 bases). CDR1 and CDR2 from the germline V gene are MNHEY and SVGEGT. V lost 6 bases, J lost 5 bases, and 17 bases lay in between. CDR3 length: 15 residues.